This T cell receptor (beta chain) derives from a study of blood T cell repertoires in COVID-19. Across the whole study: Samples came from the United States, Italy and Spain, spanning acute and convalescent COVID-19. From T cells, B-cell-depleted T cells, or PBMCs came the material, which was cDNA or gDNA.

Germline V CDR1 and CDR2: SNHLY, FYNNEI. The CDR3 has 15 residues. With 3 bases removed from V and 2 bases from J, the gap between germline ends came to 11 bases. Original handling: Nucleated cell counts were estimated from reference gene primer amplification. The table came from immunoSEQ multiplex PCR; TCRdb's copy has only in-frame clones and leaves some out. Clonal size and the V and J genes are those of that table, whereas D and trimming came from the DNA. The sample lists more than 140,000 clones; around 88% were seen once. J is TRBJ2-1 and V is TRBV2; TRBD1 is a possible D gene (6 bases). Material for sequencing was peripheral blood. This TCR derives from a woman aged 60-75 years with acute or convalescent COVID-19. Written as DNA, the CDR3 is TGTGCCAGCAGTGATGCCGGGACACCCTACAATGAGCAGTTCTTC. This gives the protein CASSDAGTPYNEQFF.